This T cell receptor beta chain is drawn from a study of T cells in Graves' hyperthyroidism and ophthalmopathy (dated by TCRdb to the late 2010s). About the full investigation: Peripheral blood samples were taken at the time of initial diagnosis, prior to any treatment. According to the paper, TCR Vbeta CDR3 sequencing was carried out on some 140 peripheral blood samples, which came from 40 to 45 ophthalmopathy, about 75 hyperthyroidism and approximately 17 progressor patients. Once sampling was done, hyperthyroidism patients were given methimazole at a starting dose of 30 mg daily, whereas ophthalmopathy patients were given high-dose intravenous methylprednisolone. TCR V-J signatures able to tell the groups apart were searched for in a discovery cohort of 100 patients, of whom roughly 42 had Graves' ophthalmopathy and about 60 had stable Graves' hyperthyroidism. The 75 to 100 discovery patients were randomly divided into training and test sets at a 7:3 ratio. Prospective prediction of ophthalmopathy was tested in an independent validation cohort consisting of under 20 hyperthyroidism patients and about 17 patients who later progressed to ophthalmopathy. In addition, the study compared T-cell repertoires in thyroid tissue and in blood from six Graves' hyperthyroidism patients. The study at large found these results: No statistical method was used to fix the sample size in advance, and group allocation was not hidden from the investigators. Most expanded thyroid clonotypes (frequency above 0.001) were also detected in blood, suggesting blood repertoires may reflect thyroid immune responses. A 13 V-J signature model separated ophthalmopathy from stable hyperthyroidism, with 87.88% sensitivity and about 81% specificity in cross-validation and 80%/75% in testing. In validation, progression to ophthalmopathy was predicted by the model with roughly 71% sensitivity and nearly 75% specificity, a median of approximately 6.5 months before onset.

The TCR beta CDR3 regions were amplified from the RNA transcripts. For the first round of RT-PCR on the TCR CDR3, the HTBI primer set was used together with the Qiagen OneStep RT-PCR kit. Libraries were constructed in a second round of multiplex PCR, after which size selection and purification were performed. The libraries were sequenced on an Illumina HiSeq2000 using paired-end 100 bp reads. Regarding the original processing steps: Raw data were processed with SOAPnuke, discarding reads with adapters, uncalled bases, mean Phred below 15, or no exact constant-primer or identifier match. COPE v1.2.5 was used to merge the high-quality paired reads, and each unique nucleotide sequence was defined as a clonotype. MiTCR v1.1 was used to align the clonotypes against IMGT TRBV, TRBD and TRBJ reference segments. The analysis included only V-J combinations with a frequency above 0.0001, which together covered around 99% of the repertoires. A TCS score was defined as the ratio between F50 (clonal expansion) and ExV (chaos), using BLOSUM62-based TCRdist between CDR3 peptides within each V-J. Welch's t-statistics and random forest reduced 500 to 550 V-J features to about 12, which were used in a naive Bayes classifier (R e1071). In TCRdb, the public reads were trimmed at Q25 with fastp and aligned with MiXCR, with productive beta chains retained. Every entry covers one CDR3 protein and lists the most common genes and DNA from its rows. None of the V and J calls come from the authors' own analysis; TCRdb made them. This sample has under 600,000 distinct CDR3 sequences in its table, and 16% of those were observed once. Under 3.5% of the sample is taken by the ten largest.

This clonotype was seen more than once but under ten times. This receptor's antigen is unknown. No base quality values were provided; no much bigger clone lies one nucleotide off. The CDR3 runs 13 residues from the cysteine to the phenylalanine. The sequence is cut down to CDR3 DNA, 39 bases in frame from base 1. According to the germline V gene, CDR1 reads SGHDN and CDR2 reads FVKESK. V drops 2 bases and J drops 5 bases, leaving 7 bases in between. Ophthalmopathy patients had moderately to severely active disease, Clinical Activity Score of at least 3, NOSPECS grade of at least 4, and duration under 3 months. The study excluded patients with uncontrolled infections, other autoimmune diseases, pregnancy or lactation. Diagnoses were based on clinical symptoms, serum thyroxine and TRAb, thyroid ultrasound and orbital computed tomography. PBMCs were separated from approximately 10 ml of fresh peripheral blood using Ficoll-Paque density gradient centrifugation. Total RNA was extracted using Trizol reagent, and RNA quality was assessed on an Agilent 2100 Bioanalyzer.

The sequencing sample was made of blood. This TCR derives from a woman in her thirties or forties with Graves' ophthalmopathy. The chain employs TRBV14 and TRBJ1-5; the D gene cannot be resolved reliably. The nucleotide sequence reads as follows: TGTGCCAGCAGCCAACAAAGGGATCAGCCCCAGCATTTT. It codes for CASSQQRDQPQHF.